The 2 T cell receptor beta chains below were found in one sample sequenced in a study of T cells in Graves' hyperthyroidism and ophthalmopathy. Researchers amplified the TCR beta CDR3 regions from RNA transcripts. The TCR CDR3 was amplified in a first-round RT-PCR using the HTBI primer set. TCRdb re-analysed the multiplex PCR reads in MiXCR, keeping a single row per CDR3 protein. The repertoire includes 500,000 to 650,000 distinct CDR3 sequences, about 20% of them detected once, and around 50% sits in the top ten. Specimen: blood. The receptor set was obtained from a man aged 35-49 years with Graves' ophthalmopathy.

This clonotype was detected ten times or more. The genes are TRBV7-2 and TRBJ2-1; the match to TRBD2 covers 15 bases. This CDR3 is 20 amino acids long. The germline V gene encodes CDR1 SGHTA and CDR2 FQGNSA. V lost 4 bases, J lost 5 bases, and 15 bases stayed unmatched. In nucleotides, the CDR3 is TGTGCCAGCAGCTCCCGCCCTCGGTGGGGACTAGCGGGAGGAGACAATGAGCAGTTCTTC. It yields the protein CASSSRPRWGLAGGDNEQFF. The entire variable domain, with the rest obtained from reference TRBV7-2 and TRBJ2-1, is as follows: GAGVSQSPSNKVTEKGKDVELRCDPISGHTALYWYRQSLGQGLEFLIYFQGNSAPDKSGLPSDRFSAERTGGSVSTLTIQRTQQEDSAVYLCASSSRPRWGLAGGDNEQFFGPGTRLTVL.

This clonotype has only a few counts. The chain uses TRBV20-1 and TRBJ2-3; D ambiguous. The CDR3 runs 13 residues. The germline V gene has CDR1 DFQATT and CDR2 SNEGSKA (reference sequence). The V end lost 1 base, the J end lost 5 bases, and 10 bases lay between the germline ends. CDR3 coding DNA: TGCAGTGCTAGAGGTATGAGTGGAGATACGCAGTATTTT. Its protein is CSARGMSGDTQYF.